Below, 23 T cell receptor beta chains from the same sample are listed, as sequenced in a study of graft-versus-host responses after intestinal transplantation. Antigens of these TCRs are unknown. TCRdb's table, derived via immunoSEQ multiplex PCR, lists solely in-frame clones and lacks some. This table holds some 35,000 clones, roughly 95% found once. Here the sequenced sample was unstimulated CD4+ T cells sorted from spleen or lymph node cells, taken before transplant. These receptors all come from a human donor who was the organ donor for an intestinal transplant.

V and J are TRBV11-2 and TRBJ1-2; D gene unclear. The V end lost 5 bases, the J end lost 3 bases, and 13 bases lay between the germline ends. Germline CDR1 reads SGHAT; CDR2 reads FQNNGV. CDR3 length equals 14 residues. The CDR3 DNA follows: TGTGCCAGCAGCCTTCAGCCCAGAGACTATGGCTACACCTTC. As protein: CASSLQPRDYGYTF.

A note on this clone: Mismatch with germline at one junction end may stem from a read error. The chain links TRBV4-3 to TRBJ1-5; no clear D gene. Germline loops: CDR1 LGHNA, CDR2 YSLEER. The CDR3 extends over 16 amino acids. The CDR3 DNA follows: TGCGCCAGCGGCCAAGATTCGGTCCCGAGCAATCAGCCCCAGCATTTT. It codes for CASGQDSVPSNQPQHF.

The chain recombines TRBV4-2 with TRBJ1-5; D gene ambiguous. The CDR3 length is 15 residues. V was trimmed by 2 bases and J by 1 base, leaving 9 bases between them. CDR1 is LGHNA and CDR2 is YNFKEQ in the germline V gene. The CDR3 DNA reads TGTGCCAGCAGCCAAAGTTATCAAAGCAATCAGCCCCAGCATTTT. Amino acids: CASSQSYQSNQPQHF.

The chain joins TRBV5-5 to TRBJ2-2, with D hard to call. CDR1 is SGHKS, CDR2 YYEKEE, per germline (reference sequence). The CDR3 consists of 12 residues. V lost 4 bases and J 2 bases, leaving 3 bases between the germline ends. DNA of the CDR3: TGTGCCAGCAGCGTAAACACCGGGGAGCTGTTTTTT. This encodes CASSVNTGELFF. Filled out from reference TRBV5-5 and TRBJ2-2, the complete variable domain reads DAGVTQSPTHLIKTRGQQVTLRCSPISGHKSVSWYQQVLGQGPQFIFQYYEKEERGRGNFPDRFSARQFPNYSSELNVNALLLGDSALYLCASSVNTGELFFGEGSRLTVL.

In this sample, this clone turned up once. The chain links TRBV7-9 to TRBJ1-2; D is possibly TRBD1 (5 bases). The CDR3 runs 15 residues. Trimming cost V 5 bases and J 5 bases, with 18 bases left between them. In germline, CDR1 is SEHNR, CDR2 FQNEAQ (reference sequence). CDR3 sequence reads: CASSIRDPYDYGYTF. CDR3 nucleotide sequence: TGTGCCAGCAGCATCCGGGACCCCTATGATTATGGCTACACCTTC.

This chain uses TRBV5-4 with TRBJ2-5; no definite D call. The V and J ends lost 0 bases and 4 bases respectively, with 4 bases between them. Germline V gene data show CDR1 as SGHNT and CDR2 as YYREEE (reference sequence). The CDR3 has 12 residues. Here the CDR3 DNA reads TGTGCCAGCAGCTTGGAGGGAGAGACCCAGTACTTC. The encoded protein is CASSLEGETQYF.

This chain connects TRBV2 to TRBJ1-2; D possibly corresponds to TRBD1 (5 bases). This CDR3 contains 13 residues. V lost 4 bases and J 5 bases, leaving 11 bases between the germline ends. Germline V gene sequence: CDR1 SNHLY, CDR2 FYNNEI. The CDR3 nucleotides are TGTGCCAGCAGTGGCCAGGGCAATTATGGCTACACCTTC. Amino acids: CASSGQGNYGYTF. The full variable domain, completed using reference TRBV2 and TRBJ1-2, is EPEVTQTPSHQVTQMGQEVILRCVPISNHLYFYWYRQILGQKVEFLVSFYNNEISEKSEIFDDQFSVERPDGSNFTLKIRSTKLEDSAMYFCASSGQGNYGYTFGSGTRLTVV.

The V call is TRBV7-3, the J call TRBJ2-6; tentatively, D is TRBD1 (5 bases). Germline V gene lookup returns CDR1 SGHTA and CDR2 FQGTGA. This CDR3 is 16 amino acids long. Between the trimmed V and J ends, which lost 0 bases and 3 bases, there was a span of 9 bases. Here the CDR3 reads CASSLTPGFGANVLTF. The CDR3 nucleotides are TGTGCCAGCAGCTTAACCCCAGGGTTTGGGGCCAACGTCCTGACTTTC. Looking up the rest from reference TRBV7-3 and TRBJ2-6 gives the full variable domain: GAGVSQTPSNKVTEKGKYVELRCDPISGHTALYWYRQSLGQGPEFLIYFQGTGAADDSGLPNDRFFAVRPEGSVSTLKIQRTERGDSAVYLCASSLTPGFGANVLTFGAGSRLTVL.

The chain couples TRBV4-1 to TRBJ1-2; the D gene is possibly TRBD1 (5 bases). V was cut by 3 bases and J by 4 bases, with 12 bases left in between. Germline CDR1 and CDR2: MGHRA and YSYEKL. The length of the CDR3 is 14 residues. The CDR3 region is CASSHPKRGYGYTF. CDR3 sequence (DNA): TGCGCCAGCAGCCATCCTAAGAGGGGCTATGGCTACACCTTC.

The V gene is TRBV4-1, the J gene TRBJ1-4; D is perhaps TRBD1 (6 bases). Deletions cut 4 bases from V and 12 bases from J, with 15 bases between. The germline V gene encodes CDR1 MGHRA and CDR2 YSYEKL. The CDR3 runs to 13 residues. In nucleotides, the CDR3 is TGCGCCAGCAGCCGGACAGCGGGGTACGAACTGTTTTTT. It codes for CASSRTAGYELFF.

Written as DNA, the CDR3 is TGTGCCAGCAGCTTAGTAGAGGGACCTTATGGCTACACCTTC. Amino acids: CASSLVEGPYGYTF. The rearrangement joins TRBV7-9 to TRBJ1-2; TRBD1 is a possible D gene (5 bases). The CDR3 consists of 14 residues. The germline gives CDR1 SEHNR, CDR2 FQNEAQ (reference sequence). Trimming pared 1 base from V and 5 bases from J, leaving 11 bases between. Drawing the rest from reference TRBV7-9 and TRBJ1-2, the complete variable domain is DTGVSQNPRHKITKRGQNVTFRCDPISEHNRLYWYRQTLGQGPEFLTYFQNEAQLEKSRLLSDRFSAERPKGSFSTLEIQRTEQGDSAMYLCASSLVEGPYGYTFGSGTRLTVV.

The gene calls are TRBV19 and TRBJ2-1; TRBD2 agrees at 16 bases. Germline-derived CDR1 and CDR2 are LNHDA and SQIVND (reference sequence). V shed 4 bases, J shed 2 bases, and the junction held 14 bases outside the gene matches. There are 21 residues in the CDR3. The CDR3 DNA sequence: TGTGCCAGTAGTACCCCCGGGGGACTAGCGGGGGGGCCTCGCACCTACAATGAGCAGTTCTTC. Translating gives CASSTPGGLAGGPRTYNEQFF.

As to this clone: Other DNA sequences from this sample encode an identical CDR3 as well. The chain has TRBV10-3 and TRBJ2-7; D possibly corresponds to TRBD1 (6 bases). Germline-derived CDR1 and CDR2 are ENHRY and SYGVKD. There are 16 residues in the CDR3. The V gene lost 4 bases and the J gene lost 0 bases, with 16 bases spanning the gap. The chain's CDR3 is CAISVSGDNYSYEQYF. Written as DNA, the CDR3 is TGTGCCATCAGTGTATCAGGGGACAACTACTCCTACGAGCAGTACTTC.

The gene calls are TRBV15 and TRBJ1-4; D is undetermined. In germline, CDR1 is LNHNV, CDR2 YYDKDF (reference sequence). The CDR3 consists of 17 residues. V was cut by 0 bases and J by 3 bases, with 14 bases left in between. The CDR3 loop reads CATSRDASVGSNEKLFF. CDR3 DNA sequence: TGTGCCACCAGCAGAGACGCCTCAGTCGGTTCTAATGAAAAACTGTTTTTT.

CDR3 protein: CASSRVGTGQETQYF. In DNA, the CDR3 is TGCGCCAGCAGCCGGGTAGGGACAGGACAAGAGACCCAGTACTTC. The chain couples TRBV5-1 to TRBJ2-5; 8 bases map to TRBD1. Germline values: CDR1 SGHRS, CDR2 YFSETQ. The CDR3 has 15 amino acids. The junction had 7 bases not matched to a gene; V was cut back by 4 bases and J by 2 bases.

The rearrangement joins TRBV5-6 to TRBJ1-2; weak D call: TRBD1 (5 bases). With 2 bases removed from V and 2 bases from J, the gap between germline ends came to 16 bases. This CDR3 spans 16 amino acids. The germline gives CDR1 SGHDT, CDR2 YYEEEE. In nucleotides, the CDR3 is TGTGCCAGCAGCTTTTTTCAGGGCGGACACAACTATGGCTACACCTTC. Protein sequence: CASSFFQGGHNYGYTF.

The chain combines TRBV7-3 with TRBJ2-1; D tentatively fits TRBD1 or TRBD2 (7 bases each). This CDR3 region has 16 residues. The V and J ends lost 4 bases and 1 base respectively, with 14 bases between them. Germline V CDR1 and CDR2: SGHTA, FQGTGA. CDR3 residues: CASSSQGRGSYNEQFF. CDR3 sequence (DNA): TGTGCCAGCAGCTCACAGGGGAGGGGGTCCTACAATGAGCAGTTCTTC.

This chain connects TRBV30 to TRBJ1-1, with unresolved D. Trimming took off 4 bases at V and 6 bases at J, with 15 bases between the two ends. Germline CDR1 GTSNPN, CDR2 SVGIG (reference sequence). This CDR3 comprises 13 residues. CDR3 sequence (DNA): TGTGCCTGGATCCGTAGCCGATCGGCTGAAGCTTTCTTT. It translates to CAWIRSRSAEAFF.

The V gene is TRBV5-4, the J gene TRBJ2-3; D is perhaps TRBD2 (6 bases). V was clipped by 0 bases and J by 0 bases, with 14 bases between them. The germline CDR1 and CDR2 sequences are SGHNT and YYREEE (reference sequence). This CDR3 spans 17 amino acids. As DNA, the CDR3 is TGTGCCAGCAGCTTGGGAACCGGGACTTATAGCACAGATACGCAGTATTTT. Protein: CASSLGTGTYSTDTQYF. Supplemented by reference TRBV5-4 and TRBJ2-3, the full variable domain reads ETGVTQSPTHLIKTRGQQVTLRCSSQSGHNTVSWYQQALGQGPQFIFQYYREEENGRGNFPPRFSGLQFPNYSSELNVNALELDDSALYLCASSLGTGTYSTDTQYFGPGTRLTVL.

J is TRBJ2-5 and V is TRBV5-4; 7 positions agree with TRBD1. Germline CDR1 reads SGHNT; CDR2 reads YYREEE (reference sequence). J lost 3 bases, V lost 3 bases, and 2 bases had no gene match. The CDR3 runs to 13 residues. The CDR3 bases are TGTGCCAGCAGCTACGGGACAGAAGAGACCCAGTACTTC. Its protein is CASSYGTEETQYF.

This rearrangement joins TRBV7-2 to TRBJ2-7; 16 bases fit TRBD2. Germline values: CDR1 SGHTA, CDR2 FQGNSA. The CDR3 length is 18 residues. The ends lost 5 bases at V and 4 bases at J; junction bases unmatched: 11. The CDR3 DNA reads TGTGCCAGCAGCCTAAGCGGGACTAGCGGGGGGGCAGGATACGAGCAGTACTTC. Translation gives CASSLSGTSGGAGYEQYF.

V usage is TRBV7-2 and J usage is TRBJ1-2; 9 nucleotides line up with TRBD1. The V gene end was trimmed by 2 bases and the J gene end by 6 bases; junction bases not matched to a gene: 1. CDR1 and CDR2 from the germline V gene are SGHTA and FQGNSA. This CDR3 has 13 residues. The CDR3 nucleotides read TGTGCCAGCAGCTTAAGGACAGGGGATGGCTACACCTTC. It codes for CASSLRTGDGYTF.

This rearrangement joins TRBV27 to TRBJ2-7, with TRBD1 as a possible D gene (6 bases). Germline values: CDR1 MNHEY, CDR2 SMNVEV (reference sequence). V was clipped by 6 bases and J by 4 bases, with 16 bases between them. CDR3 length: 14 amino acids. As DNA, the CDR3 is TGTGCCAGCAGCAACAGGGCAGGACTGTACGAGCAGTACTTC. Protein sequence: CASSNRAGLYEQYF.